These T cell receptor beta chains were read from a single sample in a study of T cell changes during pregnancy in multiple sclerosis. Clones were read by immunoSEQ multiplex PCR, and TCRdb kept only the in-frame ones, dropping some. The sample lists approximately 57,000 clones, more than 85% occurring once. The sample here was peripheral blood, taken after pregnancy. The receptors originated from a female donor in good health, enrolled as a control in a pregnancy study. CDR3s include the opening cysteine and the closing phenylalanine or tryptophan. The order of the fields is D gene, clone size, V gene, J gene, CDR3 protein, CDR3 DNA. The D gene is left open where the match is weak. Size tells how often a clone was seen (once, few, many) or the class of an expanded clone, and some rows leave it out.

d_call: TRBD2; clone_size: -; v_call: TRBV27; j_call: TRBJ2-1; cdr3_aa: CASSRIAGGPHEQFF; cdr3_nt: TGTGCCAGCAGCCGGATAGCGGGGGGGCCCCATGAGCAGTTCTTC
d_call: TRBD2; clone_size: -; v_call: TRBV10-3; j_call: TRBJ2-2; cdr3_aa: CAISDSGRLTGELFF; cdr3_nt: TGTGCCATCAGTGATAGCGGGAGGCTTACCGGGGAGCTGTTTTTT
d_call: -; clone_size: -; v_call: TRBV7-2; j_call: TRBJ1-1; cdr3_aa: CASSLGNSFEAFF; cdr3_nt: TGTGCCAGCAGCTTAGGTAACAGTTTTGAAGCTTTCTTT
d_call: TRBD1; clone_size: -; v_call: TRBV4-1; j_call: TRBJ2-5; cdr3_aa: CASSQDDPGTGGLETQYF; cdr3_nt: TGCGCCAGCAGCCAAGATGACCCCGGGACAGGGGGCTTGGAGACCCAGTACTTC
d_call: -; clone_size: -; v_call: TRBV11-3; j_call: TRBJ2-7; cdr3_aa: CASSPLGGGRSEQYF; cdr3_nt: TGTGCCAGCAGCCCACTTGGGGGGGGGCGCAGCGAGCAGTACTTC
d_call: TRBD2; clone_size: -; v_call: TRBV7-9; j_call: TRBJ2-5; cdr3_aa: CASSLRSGGGLTETQYF; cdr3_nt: TGTGCCAGCAGCCTACGTTCGGGGGGGGGCCTGACGGAGACCCAGTACTTC
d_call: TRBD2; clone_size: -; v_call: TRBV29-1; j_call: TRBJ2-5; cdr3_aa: CSVPGAGVGVGETQYF; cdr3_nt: TGCAGCGTCCCCGGCGCGGGAGTTGGTGTGGGAGAGACCCAGTACTTC
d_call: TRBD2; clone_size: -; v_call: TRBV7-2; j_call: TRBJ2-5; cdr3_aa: CASSLNAGGETQYF; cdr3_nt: TGTGCCAGCAGCTTAAACGCGGGAGGAGAGACCCAGTACTTC
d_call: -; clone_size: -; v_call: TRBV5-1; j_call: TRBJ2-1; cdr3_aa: CASSLDRQLTYNEQFF; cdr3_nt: TGCGCCAGCAGCTTGGATCGTCAACTGACCTACAATGAGCAGTTCTTC
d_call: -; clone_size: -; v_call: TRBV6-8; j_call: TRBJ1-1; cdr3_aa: CASSYVENGSMNTEAFF; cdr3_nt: TGTGCCAGCAGTTACGTAGAAAACGGGTCAATGAACACTGAAGCTTTCTTT
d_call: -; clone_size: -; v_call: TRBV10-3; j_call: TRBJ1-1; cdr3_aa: CAISESGGPEAFF; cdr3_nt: TGTGCCATCAGTGAGTCGGGGGGTCCTGAAGCTTTCTTT
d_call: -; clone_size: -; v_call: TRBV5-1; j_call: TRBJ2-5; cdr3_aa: CASSVQGRETQYF; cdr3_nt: TGCGCCAGCAGCGTTCAGGGTCGGGAGACCCAGTACTTC
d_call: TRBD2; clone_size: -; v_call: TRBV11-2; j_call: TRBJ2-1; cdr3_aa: CASSLGWGGGAHEQFF; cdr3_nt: TGTGCCAGCAGCTTAGGGTGGGGCGGGGGGGCCCATGAGCAGTTCTTC
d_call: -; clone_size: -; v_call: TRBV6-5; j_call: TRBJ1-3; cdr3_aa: CASRFDSSGNTIYF; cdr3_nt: TGTGCCAGCAGATTCGACAGCTCTGGAAACACCATATATTTT
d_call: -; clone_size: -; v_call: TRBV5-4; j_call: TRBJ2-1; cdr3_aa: CASSRTDNNEQFF; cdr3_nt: TGTGCCAGCAGCAGGACAGACAACAATGAGCAGTTCTTC
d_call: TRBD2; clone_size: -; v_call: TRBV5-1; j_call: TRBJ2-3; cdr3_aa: CASSLGGRPTDTQYF; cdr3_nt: TGCGCCAGCAGCTTGGGCGGGAGGCCGACAGATACGCAGTATTTT
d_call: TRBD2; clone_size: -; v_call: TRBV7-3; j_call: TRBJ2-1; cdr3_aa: CASSLRGTSGRDNEQFF; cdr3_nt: TGTGCCAGCAGCTTAAGGGGGACTAGCGGGAGAGACAATGAGCAGTTCTTC
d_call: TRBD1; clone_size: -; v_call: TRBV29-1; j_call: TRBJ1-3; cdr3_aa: CSVGVGQSSGNTIYF; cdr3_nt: TGCAGCGTTGGAGTGGGACAGAGCTCTGGAAACACCATATATTTT
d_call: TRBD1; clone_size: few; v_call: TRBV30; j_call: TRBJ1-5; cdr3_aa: CAWSVTGGNQPQHF; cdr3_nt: TGTGCCTGGAGTGTGACAGGGGGCAATCAGCCCCAGCATTTT
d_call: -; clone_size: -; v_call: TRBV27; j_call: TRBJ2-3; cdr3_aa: CASSYRQAGRAGDTQYF; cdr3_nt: TGTGCCAGCAGTTACCGACAGGCGGGGAGGGCGGGAGATACGCAGTATTTT
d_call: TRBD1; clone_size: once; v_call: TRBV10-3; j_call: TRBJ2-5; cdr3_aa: CAISESGQHSQETQYF; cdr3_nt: TGTGCCATCAGTGAGTCGGGACAGCACTCCCAAGAGACCCAGTACTTC
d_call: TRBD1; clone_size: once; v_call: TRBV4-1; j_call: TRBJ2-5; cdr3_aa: CASSQDRKSDRGLRETQYF; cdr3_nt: TGCGCCAGCAGCCAAGATAGGAAGAGCGACAGGGGGCTTCGGGAGACCCAGTACTTC
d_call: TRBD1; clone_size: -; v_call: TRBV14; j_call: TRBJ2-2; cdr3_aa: CASSWDRGNTGELFF; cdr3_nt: TGTGCCAGCAGCTGGGACAGGGGGAACACCGGGGAGCTGTTTTTT
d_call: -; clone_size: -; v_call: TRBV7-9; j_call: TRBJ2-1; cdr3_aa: CASSLDIYNEQFF; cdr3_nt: TGTGCCAGCAGCTTGGACATTTACAATGAGCAGTTCTTC
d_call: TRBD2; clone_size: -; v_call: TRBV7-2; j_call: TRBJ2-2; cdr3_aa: CASSLQSGRGGTGELFF; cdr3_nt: TGTGCCAGCAGCCTTCAAAGCGGGAGGGGGGGCACCGGGGAGCTGTTTTTT
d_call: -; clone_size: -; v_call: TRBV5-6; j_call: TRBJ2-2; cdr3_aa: CASSLVGGAVGELFF; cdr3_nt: TGTGCCAGCAGCTTGGTTGGTGGGGCCGTGGGGGAGCTGTTTTTT
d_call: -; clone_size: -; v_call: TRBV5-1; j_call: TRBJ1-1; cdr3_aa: CASSRGEWGNTEAFF; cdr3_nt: TGCGCCAGCAGCCGGGGGGAGTGGGGGAACACTGAAGCTTTCTTT
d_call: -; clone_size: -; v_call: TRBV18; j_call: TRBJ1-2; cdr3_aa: CASSPKETGNYGYTF; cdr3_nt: TGTGCCAGCTCACCTAAAGAGACGGGGAACTATGGCTACACCTTC
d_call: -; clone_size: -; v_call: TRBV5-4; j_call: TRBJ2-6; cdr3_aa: CASSSDNLSGANVLTF; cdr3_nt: TGTGCCAGCAGCTCAGATAACCTCTCTGGGGCCAACGTCCTGACTTTC
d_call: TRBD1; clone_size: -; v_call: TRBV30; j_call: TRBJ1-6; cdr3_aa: CAWSGERTGISSPLHF; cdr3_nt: TGTGCCTGGAGTGGTGAAAGGACAGGGATTTCTTCACCCCTCCACTTT
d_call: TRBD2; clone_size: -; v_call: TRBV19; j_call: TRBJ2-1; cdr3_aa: CASRSTSGRGNEQFF; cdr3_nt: TGTGCCAGTAGGAGTACTAGCGGGAGAGGCAATGAGCAGTTCTTC
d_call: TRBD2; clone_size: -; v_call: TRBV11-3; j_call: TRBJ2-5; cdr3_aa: CASSARLAGAEETQYF; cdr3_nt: TGTGCCAGCAGCGCACGACTAGCGGGAGCAGAAGAGACCCAGTACTTC
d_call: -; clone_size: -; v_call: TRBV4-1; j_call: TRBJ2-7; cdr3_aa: CASSQDPTGNTYGQYF; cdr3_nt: TGCGCCAGCAGCCAAGATCCTACCGGTAATACCTACGGGCAGTACTTC
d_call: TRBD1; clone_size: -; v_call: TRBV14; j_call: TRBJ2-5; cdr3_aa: CASSLRDRGETQYF; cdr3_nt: TGTGCCAGCAGCCTCCGGGACAGGGGGGAGACCCAGTACTTC
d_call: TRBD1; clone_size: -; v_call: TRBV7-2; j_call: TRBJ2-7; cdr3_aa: CASSLRQGRIYEQYF; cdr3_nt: TGTGCCAGCAGCCTCCGACAGGGGAGGATTTACGAGCAGTACTTC